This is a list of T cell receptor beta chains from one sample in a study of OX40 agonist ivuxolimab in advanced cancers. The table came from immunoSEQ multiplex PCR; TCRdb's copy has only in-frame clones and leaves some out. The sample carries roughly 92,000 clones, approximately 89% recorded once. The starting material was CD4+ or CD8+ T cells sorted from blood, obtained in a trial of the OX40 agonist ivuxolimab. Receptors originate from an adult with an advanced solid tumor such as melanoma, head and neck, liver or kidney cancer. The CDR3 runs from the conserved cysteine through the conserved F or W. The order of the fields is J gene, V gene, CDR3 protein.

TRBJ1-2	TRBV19	CASTPWLGQGISYGYTF
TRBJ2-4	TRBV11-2	CASSPLAGVNIQYF
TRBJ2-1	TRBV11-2	CASSPPALTYNEQFF
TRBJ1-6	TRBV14	CASSQRVQGNSPLHF
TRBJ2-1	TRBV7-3	CASSASSGRANEQFF
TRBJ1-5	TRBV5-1	CASSRGEGGNQPQHF
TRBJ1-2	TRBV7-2	CASSPRGDFRGYTF
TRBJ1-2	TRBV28	CASTYSDRAPRYGYTF
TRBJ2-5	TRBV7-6	CASSLAQGKRETQYF
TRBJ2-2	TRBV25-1	CASSARAGRRGDTGELFF
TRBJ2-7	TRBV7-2	CASSSRDRGLYEQYF
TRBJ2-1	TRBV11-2	CASSLVGTSGRANNEQFF
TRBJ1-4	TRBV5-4	CASSRGGSGTGSEKLFF
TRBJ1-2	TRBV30	CARIRDSYGYTF
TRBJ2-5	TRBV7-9	CASSLASETQYF
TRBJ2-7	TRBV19	CASSPGQDFGYEQYF
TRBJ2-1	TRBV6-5	CASSRELEREQFF
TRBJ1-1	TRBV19	CASSPDRESDTEAFF
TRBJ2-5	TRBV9	CASSAQETQYF
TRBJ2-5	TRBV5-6	CASSPNPGLTETQYF
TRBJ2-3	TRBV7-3	CASSALDGAGTDTQYF
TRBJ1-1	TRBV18	CASSPTGVGTEAFF
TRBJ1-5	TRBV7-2	CASSFLFQPQHF
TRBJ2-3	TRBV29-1	CSVVQMDLKIDTQYF
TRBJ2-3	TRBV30	CAWSATGTDTQYF
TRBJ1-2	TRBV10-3	CAISDTTGNGYTF
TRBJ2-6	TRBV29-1	CSVAFSGANVLTF
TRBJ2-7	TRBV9	CASSVGNSGRPYEQYF
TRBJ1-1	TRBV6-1	CASSANRGDEAFF
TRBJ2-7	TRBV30	CAWSDYEQYF
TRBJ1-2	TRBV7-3	CASSPGPRRDYGYTF
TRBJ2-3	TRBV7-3	CASSSSPTDTQYF
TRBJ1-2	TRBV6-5	CASRDSYGYTF
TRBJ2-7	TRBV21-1	CAIDFNGTRQYF
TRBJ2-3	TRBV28	CASSLPTGASTDTQYF
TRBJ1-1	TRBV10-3	CAISDRSEAFF
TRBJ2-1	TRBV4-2	CASSQSAGPSGEQFF
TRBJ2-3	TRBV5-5	CASSLSTWATDTQYF
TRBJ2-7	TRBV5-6	CASSLIGSEQYF
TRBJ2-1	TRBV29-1	CSVEPGLAGGRAYNEQFF
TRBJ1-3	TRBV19	CASLPRDAGSGNTIYF
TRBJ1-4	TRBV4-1	CASSPLATNEKLFF
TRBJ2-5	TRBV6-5	CASSVDTLETQYF
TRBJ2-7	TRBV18	CASSPNPSGEQYF
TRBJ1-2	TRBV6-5	CASSSGGFYGYTF
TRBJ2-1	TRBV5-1	CASSPTSGRTSYNEQFF
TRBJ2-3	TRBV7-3	CASSLSSSTDTQYF
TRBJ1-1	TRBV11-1	CASSLARPEGDTEAFF
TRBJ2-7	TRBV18	CASSPVLGEQYF
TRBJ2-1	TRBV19	CASSTGGGGNEQFF
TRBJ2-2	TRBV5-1	CASSLVGLMNTGELFF
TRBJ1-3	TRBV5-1	CASSLAFGGQGQGNTIYF
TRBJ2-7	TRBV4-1	CASSREGQEPYEQYF
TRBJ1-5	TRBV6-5	CASSSRGGYDQPQHF
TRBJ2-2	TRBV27	CASRPPRGGELFF
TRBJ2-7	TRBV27	CASRGRGAAYEQYF
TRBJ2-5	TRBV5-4	CASSLEGGRAHETQYF
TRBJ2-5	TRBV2	CASRAGVSNRETQYF
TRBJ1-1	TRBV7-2	CASSYFTEDTEAFF
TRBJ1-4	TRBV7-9	CASSLKIYREHEKLFF